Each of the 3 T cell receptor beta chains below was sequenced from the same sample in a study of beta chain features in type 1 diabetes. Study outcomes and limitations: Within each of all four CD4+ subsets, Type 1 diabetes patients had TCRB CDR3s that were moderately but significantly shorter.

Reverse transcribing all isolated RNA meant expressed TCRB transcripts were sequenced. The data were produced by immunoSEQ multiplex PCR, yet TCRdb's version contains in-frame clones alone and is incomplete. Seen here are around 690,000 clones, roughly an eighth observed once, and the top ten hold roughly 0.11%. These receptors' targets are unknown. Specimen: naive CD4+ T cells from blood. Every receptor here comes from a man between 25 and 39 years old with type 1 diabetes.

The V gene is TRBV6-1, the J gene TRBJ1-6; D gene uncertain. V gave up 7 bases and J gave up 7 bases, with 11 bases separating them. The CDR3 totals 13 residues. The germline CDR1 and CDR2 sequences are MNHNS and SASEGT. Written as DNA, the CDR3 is TGTGCCAGCACGGGATTTGGGAATTCACCCCTCCACTTT. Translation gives CASTGFGNSPLHF.

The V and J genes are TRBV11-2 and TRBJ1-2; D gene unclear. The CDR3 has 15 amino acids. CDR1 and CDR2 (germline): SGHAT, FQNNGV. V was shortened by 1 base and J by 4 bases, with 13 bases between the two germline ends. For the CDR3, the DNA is TGTGCCAGCAGCTTAGTTATAGACGGAGGCTATGGCTACACCTTC. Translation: CASSLVIDGGYGYTF.

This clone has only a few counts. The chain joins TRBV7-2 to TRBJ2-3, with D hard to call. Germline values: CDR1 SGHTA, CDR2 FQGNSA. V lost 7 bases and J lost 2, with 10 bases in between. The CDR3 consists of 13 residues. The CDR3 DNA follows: TGTGCCAGCAATACCTGGGCCACAGATACGCAGTATTTT. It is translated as CASNTWATDTQYF.